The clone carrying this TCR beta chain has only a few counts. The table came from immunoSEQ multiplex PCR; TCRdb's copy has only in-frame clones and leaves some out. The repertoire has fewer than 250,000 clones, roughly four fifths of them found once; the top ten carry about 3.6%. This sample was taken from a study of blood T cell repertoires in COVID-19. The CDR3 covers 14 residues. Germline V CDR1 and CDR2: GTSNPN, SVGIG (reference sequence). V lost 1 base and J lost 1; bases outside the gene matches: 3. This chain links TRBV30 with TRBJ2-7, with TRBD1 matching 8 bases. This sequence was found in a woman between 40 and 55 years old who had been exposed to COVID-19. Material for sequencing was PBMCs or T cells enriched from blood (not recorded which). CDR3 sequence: CAWSDGTGSYEQYF. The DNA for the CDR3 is TGTGCCTGGAGTGACGGGACAGGATCCTACGAGCAGTACTTC.